This is a list of T cell receptor beta chains from one sample in a study of regulatory T cells in long-lasting Graves disease. TCRdb passed the multiplex PCR reads through MiXCR, listing each CDR3 protein once. The sample records 580,000 or so distinct CDR3 sequences, around 16% being singletons. The same sample was also used in a study of T cells in Graves' hyperthyroidism and ophthalmopathy.

The sample consisted of peripheral blood mononuclear cells (PBMCs), taken at new diagnosis, from a patient treated with antithyroid drugs. The receptors were sampled from a man aged 18 to 30 with Graves disease. CDR3s include the opening cysteine and the closing phenylalanine or tryptophan. The D gene is left open where the match is weak. Clone size is not always given. Where it is, it says once, few, many or a class for expanded clones.

V: TRBV20-1
J: TRBJ1-3
size: NA
D: TRBD1
DNA: TGCAGTGCCACAACCGGGACAGGGGATGGCACCATATATTTT
CDR3: CSATTGTGDGTIYF

V: TRBV4-1
J: TRBJ2-1
size: few
D: TRBD2
DNA: TGCGCCAGCAGCCAAGACCATAGCGGGGACTCCTACAATGAGCAGTTCTTC
CDR3: CASSQDHSGDSYNEQFF

V: TRBV6-1
J: TRBJ1-5
size: few
D: NA
DNA: TGTGCCAGCAGTGAATTAGGGGCCCATCAGCCCCAGCATTTT
CDR3: CASSELGAHQPQHF

V: TRBV6-5
J: TRBJ1-2
size: many
D: NA
DNA: TGTGCCAGCAGTTACTTAGGTATCGGCTATGGCTACACCTTC
CDR3: CASSYLGIGYGYTF

V: TRBV5-1
J: TRBJ2-6
size: many
D: NA
DNA: TGCGCCAGCAGCTTGGGTTTCGGGGGATCAGGGGCCAACGTCCTGACTTTC
CDR3: CASSLGFGGSGANVLTF

V: TRBV7-3
J: TRBJ1-1
size: many
D: TRBD1
DNA: TGTGCCAGCAGCCTACAGGGGGCGGACACTGAAGCTTTCTTT
CDR3: CASSLQGADTEAFF

V: TRBV5-1
J: TRBJ1-6
size: many
D: TRBD1
DNA: TGCGCCAGCAGCTTGCAGGGGGCAGATTCACCCCTCCACTTT
CDR3: CASSLQGADSPLHF

V: TRBV12-5
J: TRBJ2-7
size: NA
D: NA
DNA: TGTGCTAGTGGGGGGGAACGGTACTACGAGCAGTACTTC
CDR3: CASGGERYYEQYF

V: TRBV7-9
J: TRBJ2-7
size: few
D: TRBD1
DNA: TGTGCCAGCAGCTTTGGACAGGGTGGGGACGAGCAGTACTTC
CDR3: CASSFGQGGDEQYF

V: TRBV28
J: TRBJ2-1
size: NA
D: NA
DNA: TGTGCCAGCAGACATTCGGGCCGCCTCCTCAATGAGCAGTTCTTC
CDR3: CASRHSGRLLNEQFF

V: TRBV7-8
J: TRBJ2-2
size: few
D: TRBD2
DNA: TGTGCCAGCAGCTCCCCTAGCGGGACCACGGGCACCGGGGAGCTGTTTTTT
CDR3: CASSSPSGTTGTGELFF

V: TRBV5-6
J: TRBJ1-1
size: many
D: NA
DNA: TGTGCCAGCAGCTTCCCGGGGATCACTGAAGCTTTCTTT
CDR3: CASSFPGITEAFF

V: TRBV7-6
J: TRBJ2-3
size: few
D: NA
DNA: TGTGCCAGCAGCTCCTTTGACACCACAGATACGCAGTATTTT
CDR3: CASSSFDTTDTQYF

V: TRBV10-1
J: TRBJ2-3
size: few
D: TRBD1
DNA: TGCGCCAGCAGTGACCAAGGACAGGGGCTACCCTCGTTCACAGATACGCAGTATTTT
CDR3: CASSDQGQGLPSFTDTQYF

V: TRBV18
J: TRBJ2-2
size: NA
D: NA
DNA: TGTGCCAGCTCACCACCCAGGAGTGGCACCGGGGAGCTGTTTTTT
CDR3: CASSPPRSGTGELFF

V: TRBV5-1
J: TRBJ2-2
size: NA
D: NA
DNA: TGCGCCAGCAGTTATTACAGGTCGCCCGACACCGGGGAGCTGTTTTTT
CDR3: CASSYYRSPDTGELFF

V: TRBV6-1
J: TRBJ2-1
size: many
D: TRBD2
DNA: TGTGCCAGCAGGGAGACTAGCGGGAACCTTGTGCAGTTCTTC
CDR3: CASRETSGNLVQFF

V: TRBV7-2
J: TRBJ1-4
size: NA
D: NA
DNA: TGTGCCAGCAGCCCCGGGAGTAATGAAAAACTGTTTTTT
CDR3: CASSPGSNEKLFF

V: TRBV2
J: TRBJ1-5
size: many
D: NA
DNA: TGTGCCAGCAAGCGTGGGGTTAATCAGCCCCAGCATTTT
CDR3: CASKRGVNQPQHF